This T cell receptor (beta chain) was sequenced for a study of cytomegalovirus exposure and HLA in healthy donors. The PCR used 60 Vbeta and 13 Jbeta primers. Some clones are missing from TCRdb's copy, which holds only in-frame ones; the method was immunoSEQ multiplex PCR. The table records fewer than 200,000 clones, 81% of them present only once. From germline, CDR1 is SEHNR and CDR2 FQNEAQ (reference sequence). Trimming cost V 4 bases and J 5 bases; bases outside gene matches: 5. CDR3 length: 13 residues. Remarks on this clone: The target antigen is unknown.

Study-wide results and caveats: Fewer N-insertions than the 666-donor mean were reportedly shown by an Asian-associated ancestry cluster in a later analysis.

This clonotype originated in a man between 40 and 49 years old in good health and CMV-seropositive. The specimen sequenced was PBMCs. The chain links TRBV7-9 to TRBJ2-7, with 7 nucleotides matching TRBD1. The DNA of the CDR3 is TGTGCCAGCAGCTCACAGGGGTTCCACGAGCAGTACTTC. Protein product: CASSSQGFHEQYF.